This passage covers 21 T cell receptor beta chains from one sample sequenced in a study of shared T cell receptors in the human thymus. The repertoire was sequenced with immunoSEQ multiplex PCR; TCRdb's copy has only in-frame clones and lacks some. Here the sample spans some 400,000 clones, over 90% being singletons. Sequencing input: thymocytes. The source of these receptors is a human donor.

The J gene is TRBJ2-1, the V gene TRBV27; tentatively, D is TRBD1 (6 bases). V was clipped by 2 bases and J by 4 bases, with 18 bases between them. Germline CDR1 is MNHEY and CDR2 is SMNVEV (reference sequence). This CDR3 is built from 17 residues. The CDR3 DNA follows: TGTGCCAGCAGTTTAGGTTATGGACAGCCAAAATACAATGAGCAGTTCTTC. It yields the protein CASSLGYGQPKYNEQFF.

V is TRBV2 and J is TRBJ2-5, with a weak D call TRBD2 (5 bases). The CDR3 runs 16 residues. Between the trimmed V and J ends, which lost 4 bases and 1 base, there was a span of 16 bases. Germline CDR1 and CDR2: SNHLY and FYNNEI. The CDR3 DNA is TGTGCCAGCAGTGTCCATGTGGAGCGGAGCCAAGAGACCCAGTACTTC. Translated: CASSVHVERSQETQYF.

The chain carries TRBV19 and TRBJ1-5; D is perhaps TRBD1 (6 bases). V was cut by 10 bases and J by 7 bases, with 20 bases left in between. The CDR3 has 14 residues. Germline CDR1 reads LNHDA; CDR2 reads SQIVND (reference sequence). The CDR3 is CATKQGGGTQPQHF. The CDR3 DNA follows: TGTGCCACCAAACAGGGTGGGGGCACACAGCCCCAGCATTTT. The full variable domain, its missing parts supplied by reference TRBV19 and TRBJ1-5, is DGGITQSPKYLFRKEGQNVTLSCEQNLNHDAMYWYRQDPGQGLRLIYYSQIVNDFQKGDIAEGYSVSREKKESFPLTVTSAQKNPTAFYLCATKQGGGTQPQHFGDGTRLSIL.

The chain couples TRBV28 to TRBJ1-5; D remains ambiguous. Per the germline V gene, CDR1 is MDHEN and CDR2 is SYDVKM. Trimming left V 3 bases short and J 0 bases short, with 15 bases between. CDR3 size: 17 residues. This CDR3 is CASSFGVLVLSNQPQHF. In DNA form, the CDR3 reads TGTGCCAGCAGTTTTGGGGTCTTGGTCCTTAGCAATCAGCCCCAGCATTTT.

The chain employs TRBV7-9 and TRBJ2-2, with D perhaps matching TRBD2 (5 bases). Germline V gives CDR1 SEHNR, CDR2 FQNEAQ (reference sequence). Trimming shortened V by 11 bases and J by 6 bases, and 13 bases separated the two germline ends. There are 12 residues in the CDR3. The CDR3: CAANHGAGELFF. The CDR3, as DNA: TGTGCCGCCAACCACGGGGCCGGGGAGCTGTTTTTT.

This chain uses TRBV7-9 with TRBJ2-1; TRBD1 agrees at 11 bases. Germline loops: CDR1 SEHNR, CDR2 FQNEAQ (reference sequence). The ends lost 4 bases at V and 2 bases at J; junction bases unmatched: 4. CDR3 length: 16 residues. The CDR3 reads CASSSSGQGAYNEQFF. CDR3 nucleotides: TGTGCCAGCAGCTCGTCGGGACAGGGGGCCTACAATGAGCAGTTCTTC.

The V call is TRBV30, the J call TRBJ1-2; D is undetermined. Trimming shortened V by 3 bases and J by 8 bases, and 10 bases separated the two germline ends. CDR3 length equals 11 residues. CDR1 GTSNPN and CDR2 SVGIG come from the germline V gene (reference sequence). The chain's CDR3 is CAWRRVKGYTF. CDR3 DNA sequence: TGTGCCTGGAGGCGAGTGAAGGGCTACACCTTC.

This clone was found a few times. V usage is TRBV5-8 and J usage is TRBJ1-5; 7 bases are shared with TRBD1. From germline, CDR1 is SGHTS and CDR2 YDEGEE. J gave up 1 base and V 5 bases, and 0 bases lay outside the gene matches. This CDR3 spans 13 amino acids. CDR3 nucleotide sequence: TGTGCCAGCAGGACAGGGAGCAATCAGCCCCAGCATTTT. Its protein is CASRTGSNQPQHF. Based on the CDR3 plus reference TRBV5-8 and TRBJ1-5, the full variable domain is EAGVTQSPTHLIKTRGQQATLRCSPISGHTSVYWYQQALGLGLQFLLWYDEGEERNRGNFPPRFSGRQFPNYSSELNVNALELEDSALYLCASRTGSNQPQHFGDGTRLSIL.

This chain uses TRBV6-5 with TRBJ2-1, with TRBD1 as a possible D gene (6 bases). CDR1 and CDR2 from the germline V gene are MNHEY and SVGAGI. V was cut by 6 bases and J by 7 bases, with 13 bases left in between. CDR3 length equals 13 residues. The CDR3 sequence: CASSPGVGNEQFF. The CDR3 DNA reads as TGTGCCAGCAGCCCAGGGGTTGGGAATGAGCAGTTCTTC.

The chain couples TRBV27 to TRBJ2-1; TRBD2 aligns across 7 bases. Trimming removed 2 bases from V and 3 bases from J; junction bases left unmatched: 7. Germline assignment: CDR1 MNHEY and CDR2 SMNVEV (reference sequence). This CDR3 comprises 16 residues. CDR3 nucleotide sequence: TGTGCCAGCAGTTTAATGGGCGGGAGCTTCTACAATGAGCAGTTCTTC. Its translation: CASSLMGGSFYNEQFF.

V and J are TRBV19 and TRBJ2-4; 10 nucleotides agree with TRBD2. CDR3 length: 15 residues. Trimming cost V 4 bases and J 4 bases; bases outside gene matches: 4. Germline V gene lookup returns CDR1 LNHDA and CDR2 SQIVND (reference sequence). The CDR3 loop reads CASSTLAGVKNIQYF. CDR3 nucleotides: TGTGCCAGTAGTACCCTAGCGGGGGTTAAAAACATTCAGTACTTC. The full variable domain, in which reference TRBV19 and TRBJ2-4 provide the parts outside the CDR3, is DGGITQSPKYLFRKEGQNVTLSCEQNLNHDAMYWYRQDPGQGLRLIYYSQIVNDFQKGDIAEGYSVSREKKESFPLTVTSAQKNPTAFYLCASSTLAGVKNIQYFGAGTRLSVL.

The J gene is TRBJ2-3, the V gene TRBV11-2; tentative D call: TRBD1 (6 bases). Germline lookup yields CDR1 SGHAT and CDR2 FQNNGV. The CDR3 length is 19 residues. V dropped 1 base and J dropped 1 base, with 21 bases sitting between them. For the CDR3, the DNA is TGTGCCAGCAGCTTAGTAATCCCGAGCAGGGGATACCGCACAGATACGCAGTATTTT. It is translated as CASSLVIPSRGYRTDTQYF.

This sequence joins TRBV28 and TRBJ1-1, with TRBD1 matching over 8 bases. J was trimmed by 7 bases and V by 7 bases; bases with no gene match: 11. Germline CDR1 reads MDHEN; CDR2 reads SYDVKM. The CDR3 is 14 amino acids. The CDR3 here is CASTKNQGASEAFF. Here the CDR3 DNA reads TGTGCCAGCACAAAAAACCAGGGGGCTAGTGAAGCTTTCTTT.

This rearrangement joins TRBV19 to TRBJ1-2; D remains ambiguous. This CDR3 spans 14 amino acids. The germline V gene encodes CDR1 LNHDA and CDR2 SQIVND (reference sequence). The ends were cut back, 3 bases at V and 8 bases at J, with 16 bases in the middle. The CDR3 region has the DNA TGTGCCAGTAGTATGGAGTTGGGGTGGGGAGGCTACACCTTC. Protein: CASSMELGWGGYTF.

The DNA for the CDR3 is TGCAGCGTTGGGGGGGGCTACGAGCAGTACTTC. Encoded protein: CSVGGGYEQYF. The chain combines TRBV29-1 with TRBJ2-7, with 7 bases fitting TRBD2. Unmatched junction bases numbered 0, after V lost 4 bases and J lost 3 bases. CDR1 and CDR2 (germline): SQVTM, ANQGSEA. The CDR3 consists of 11 residues.

CDR3 amino acids: CASSSRLAGLYEQYF. CDR3 DNA: TGTGCCAGTAGCAGCAGGCTAGCGGGTCTCTACGAGCAGTACTTC. The chain combines TRBV19 with TRBJ2-7, with TRBD2 identical over 8 bases. The V gene's germline CDR1 is LNHDA and CDR2 SQIVND (reference sequence). With V trimmed by 6 bases and J by 3 bases, 10 bases remained unmatched. CDR3 length: 15 amino acids.

The J gene is TRBJ2-3, the V gene TRBV28; TRBD1 matches at 10 bases. The CDR3 has 17 residues. V gave up 3 bases and J gave up 3 bases; unmatched junction bases: 9. Germline V gene lookup returns CDR1 MDHEN and CDR2 SYDVKM. CDR3 in amino acids: CASSFRDGQGETDTQYF. The CDR3 coding sequence is TGTGCCAGCAGTTTTCGCGATGGACAGGGGGAGACAGATACGCAGTATTTT.

V is TRBV5-1 and J is TRBJ2-3; 9 bases map to TRBD2. After removal of 0 bases from V and 2 bases from J, the junction contained 4 bases not matched to a gene. This CDR3 is 16 amino acids long. CDR1 and CDR2 from the germline V gene are SGHRS and YFSETQ. The CDR3 here is CASSLGLAAITDTQYF. CDR3 bases: TGCGCCAGCAGCTTGGGACTAGCGGCAATCACAGATACGCAGTATTTT. Drawing the rest from reference TRBV5-1 and TRBJ2-3, the complete variable domain is KAGVTQTPRYLIKTRGQQVTLSCSPISGHRSVSWYQQTPGQGLQFLFEYFSETQRNKGNFPGRFSGRQFSNSRSEMNVSTLELGDSALYLCASSLGLAAITDTQYFGPGTRLTVL.

This clone was observed a single time. The chain has TRBV5-1 and TRBJ1-5, with D tentatively TRBD1 (6 bases). The germline V gene encodes CDR1 SGHRS and CDR2 YFSETQ. The CDR3 length is 14 residues. Between the trimmed V and J ends, which lost 0 bases and 6 bases, there was a span of 10 bases. CDR3 DNA: TGCGCCAGCAGCTTGGACGGGGGGCGTCAGCCCCAGCATTTT. Translated: CASSLDGGRQPQHF.

The chain uses TRBV6-5 and TRBJ2-5; 9 nucleotides agree with TRBD1. The germline CDR1 and CDR2 sequences are MNHEY and SVGAGI. CDR3 length equals 16 residues. V was clipped by 0 bases and J by 6 bases; unmatched bases: 8. The CDR3 is CASSYSPGQGGKTQYF. The CDR3 nucleotides are TGTGCCAGCAGTTACTCCCCGGGACAGGGTGGGAAGACCCAGTACTTC.

The rearrangement joins TRBV19 to TRBJ2-1, with TRBD2 identical over 10 bases. The V gene's germline CDR1 is LNHDA and CDR2 SQIVND (reference sequence). V trimming: 10 bases; J trimming: 5 bases; junction bases outside the gene matches: 14. This CDR3 spans 16 amino acids. The CDR3 protein is CATGGLAGANHNEQFF. CDR3 in DNA: TGTGCCACCGGTGGGCTAGCGGGAGCGAACCACAATGAGCAGTTCTTC. The whole variable domain, filled in from reference TRBV19 and TRBJ2-1, reads DGGITQSPKYLFRKEGQNVTLSCEQNLNHDAMYWYRQDPGQGLRLIYYSQIVNDFQKGDIAEGYSVSREKKESFPLTVTSAQKNPTAFYLCATGGLAGANHNEQFFGPGTRLTVL.